These 32 T cell receptor beta chains share one sample of origin, sequenced in a study of shared clonotypes between healthy human individuals. Sequencing was performed with immunoSEQ multiplex PCR; in TCRdb, only in-frame clones are kept and a portion is missing. The data contain some 2,000,000 clones, almost 96% of them singletons. Sequencing used naive CD4+ T cells sorted from blood. Subset described: CD45RA+ positively selected. The receptors were sampled from a man between 18 and 35 years old in good health.

As for this clone: The identical CDR3 is also encoded by other nucleotide sequences in the sample. V and J are TRBV4-3 and TRBJ2-7; D is possibly TRBD2 (7 bases). Germline values: CDR1 LGHNA, CDR2 YSLEER. The CDR3 is made up of 14 amino acids. The V gene lost 0 bases and the J gene lost 4 bases, with 10 bases spanning the gap. CDR3 DNA: TGCGCCAGCAGCCAAGAACAGGGAGGGTACGAGCAGTACTTC. It encodes CASSQEQGGYEQYF.

This chain uses TRBV6-5 with TRBJ2-5; TRBD2 matches 7 bases. The CDR3 is made up of 14 amino acids. Germline CDR1 MNHEY, CDR2 SVGAGI. V was clipped by 9 bases and J by 5 bases; unmatched bases: 12. Here the CDR3 DNA reads TGTGCCAGTTCGACTCACCGGCGGGGGGAGACCCAGTACTTC. Protein product: CASSTHRRGETQYF.

V gene TRBV10-3 combines with J gene TRBJ1-1; 7 bases fit TRBD1. The CDR3 is 14 residues long. J gave up 4 bases and V 3 bases, and 5 bases lay outside the gene matches. CDR1 is ENHRY and CDR2 is SYGVKD in the germline V gene. CDR3 bases: TGTGCCATCAGTGAATATTCAGGGGGCACTGAAGCTTTCTTT. It encodes CAISEYSGGTEAFF.

The V gene is TRBV18, the J gene TRBJ2-1; 10 bases map to TRBD2. V dropped 2 bases and J dropped 6; count of bases not matched to a gene: 7. Per germline, CDR1 KGHSH and CDR2 LQKENI. This CDR3 spans 16 amino acids. DNA for the CDR3: TGTGCCAGCTCACCAAGTCTACTAGCGGGAAGCAATGAGCAGTTCTTC. Protein product: CASSPSLLAGSNEQFF.

The rearrangement links TRBV28 to TRBJ1-4; possible D gene TRBD1, 5 bases. In germline, CDR1 is MDHEN, CDR2 SYDVKM. CDR3 length equals 15 residues. Trimming stripped 6 bases from V and 7 bases from J, with 18 bases between. CDR3 in DNA: TGTGCCAGCAGGCCCCCGGAGGGGTGGGGTGAAAAACTGTTTTTT. Protein product: CASRPPEGWGEKLFF.

This clone has just a few counts. This chain uses TRBV5-4 with TRBJ1-2; 7 bases line up with TRBD1. V lost 4 bases and J lost 8; bases outside the gene matches: 8. Germline V gene sequence: CDR1 SGHNT, CDR2 YYREEE (reference sequence). The CDR3 is 13 residues long. This chain's CDR3 is CASSPPTGNGYTF. Written as DNA, the CDR3 is TGTGCCAGCAGCCCCCCGACAGGGAACGGCTACACCTTC.

This chain joins TRBV5-1 and TRBJ1-1, with no clear D. The CDR3 length is 16 residues. V dropped 7 bases and J dropped 0 bases, with 19 bases sitting between them. Germline CDR1 SGHRS, CDR2 YFSETQ. CDR3 nucleotide sequence: TGCGCCAGCTGCCCCTCGTCGTCCAGCATGAACACTGAAGCTTTCTTT. This encodes CASCPSSSSMNTEAFF.

V gene TRBV10-3 combines with J gene TRBJ2-3; TRBD2 aligns across 7 bases. V lost 2 bases to trimming and J lost 0 bases; unmatched junction nucleotides: 2. The CDR3 contains 15 residues. Germline CDR1 and CDR2: ENHRY and SYGVKD. The CDR3, as DNA: TGTGCCATCAGTGAGACTAGCGTAAGCACAGATACGCAGTATTTT. This gives the protein CAISETSVSTDTQYF.

The rearrangement uses TRBV30 and TRBJ1-5, with 8 nucleotides matching TRBD1. Germline V gene data show CDR1 as GTSNPN and CDR2 as SVGIG (reference sequence). With 4 bases clipped from V and 0 bases from J, the junction kept 5 bases outside the gene matches. CDR3 length equals 15 residues. The CDR3 nucleotides read TGTGCCTGGAACGGACAGGGTGGTAGCAATCAGCCCCAGCATTTT. Amino acids: CAWNGQGGSNQPQHF.

The chain recombines TRBV10-3 with TRBJ2-7; no firm D call. The CDR3 is 12 residues long. The germline V gene has CDR1 ENHRY and CDR2 SYGVKD. V lost 2 bases to trimming and J lost 2 bases, with 4 bases between them. The CDR3 is CAISEKAYEQYF. CDR3 DNA: TGTGCCATCAGTGAGAAGGCCTACGAGCAGTACTTC.

The rearrangement links TRBV6-1 to TRBJ2-7; a possible D gene is TRBD1 (6 bases). Trimming took off 5 bases at V and 0 bases at J, with 14 bases between the two ends. The germline gives CDR1 MNHNS, CDR2 SASEGT. The CDR3 is 15 residues long. The CDR3 loop is CASSLLWDTSYEQYF. In nucleotides, the CDR3 is TGTGCCAGCAGTCTATTATGGGACACCTCCTACGAGCAGTACTTC.

The chain has TRBV27 and TRBJ2-5, with 7 bases lining up with TRBD1. CDR3 length: 16 amino acids. The trim removed 5 bases at V and 4 bases at J, leaving 13 bases unmatched. Germline CDR1 and CDR2: MNHEY and SMNVEV (reference sequence). CDR3 bases: TGTGCCAGCAGTCCGCAGGGGGTCCCAAGGGGAGAGACCCAGTACTTC. Its translation: CASSPQGVPRGETQYF.

The chain uses TRBV29-1 and TRBJ2-1; D is uncertain. Germline V lookup: CDR1 SQVTM, CDR2 ANQGSEA. The CDR3 runs to 13 residues. V shed 2 bases and J shed 4 bases, with 9 bases lying between them. CDR3 loop: CSVEPSTYNEQFF. The CDR3 region has the DNA TGCAGCGTTGAACCCAGCACATACAATGAGCAGTTCTTC.

This clone occurred once. Different DNA sequences within this sample yield the same CDR3. V is TRBV5-1 and J is TRBJ2-3; possibly TRBD1 or TRBD2 for D (5 bases each). V lost 0 bases to trimming and J lost 0 bases, with 11 bases between them. The CDR3 runs to 16 residues. The germline gives CDR1 SGHRS, CDR2 YFSETQ. CDR3 region: CASSLGGTHSTDTQYF. The CDR3 region has the DNA TGCGCCAGCAGCTTGGGAGGGACCCATAGCACAGATACGCAGTATTTT.

Note on this clone: The same CDR3 also results from other DNA sequences found in this sample. The gene calls are TRBV9 and TRBJ1-1; D call uncertain. CDR1 is SGDLS and CDR2 is YYNGEE in the germline V gene. CDR3 size: 13 residues. Trimming pared 1 base from V and 0 bases from J, leaving 4 bases between. The CDR3 nucleotides read TGTGCCAGCAGCGTAAGTGTGAACACTGAAGCTTTCTTT. It specifies CASSVSVNTEAFF.

V is TRBV18 and J is TRBJ1-2; tentatively, D is TRBD1 (5 bases). The length of the CDR3 is 14 residues. V was pared by 2 bases and J by 6 bases, with 13 bases between. The germline gives CDR1 KGHSH, CDR2 LQKENI. CDR3 nucleotide sequence: TGTGCCAGCTCACCAGCAGGGAAAGACCATGGCTACACCTTC. Translated, it gives CASSPAGKDHGYTF.

CDR3 sequence: CASSSWTGEETQYF. For the CDR3, the DNA is TGTGCCAGCAGTTCATGGACAGGGGAAGAGACCCAGTACTTC. V is TRBV28 and J is TRBJ2-5; 9 bases are shared with TRBD1. V trimming: 4 bases; J trimming: 3 bases; junction bases outside the gene matches: 3. This CDR3 spans 14 amino acids. Germline CDR1 MDHEN, CDR2 SYDVKM.

The J gene is TRBJ1-4, the V gene TRBV7-9; unclear D gene. The CDR3 extends over 14 amino acids. The germline V and J ends were trimmed by 2 bases and 8 bases, with 12 bases remaining between them. CDR1 SEHNR and CDR2 FQNEAQ come from the germline V gene (reference sequence). The CDR3, as DNA: TGTGCCAGCAGCTTATCCGGCCGCGGAGAAAAACTGTTTTTT. This codes for CASSLSGRGEKLFF.

The rearrangement links TRBV30 to TRBJ2-3; D remains unclear. CDR1 GTSNPN and CDR2 SVGIG come from the germline V gene (reference sequence). CDR3 length: 16 amino acids. The V end was cut by 0 bases, the J end by 0 bases, with 13 bases between. The CDR3 sequence is CAWSVLTRRSTDTQYF. In nucleotides, the CDR3 is TGTGCCTGGAGTGTGTTGACAAGACGAAGCACAGATACGCAGTATTTT.

The chain joins TRBV5-4 to TRBJ1-4, with D perhaps TRBD1 (5 bases). V was clipped by 1 base and J by 8 bases, with 12 bases between them. CDR3 length: 14 residues. CDR1 is SGHNT and CDR2 is YYREEE in the germline V gene (reference sequence). CDR3 sequence reads: CASSLQGVEEKLFF. CDR3 sequence (DNA): TGTGCCAGCAGCTTGCAGGGCGTGGAGGAAAAACTGTTTTTT.

The V call is TRBV2, the J call TRBJ2-5, with TRBD2 matching over 7 bases. J lost 13 bases, V lost 6 bases, and 14 bases had no gene match. CDR3 size: 13 residues. CDR1 and CDR2 (germline): SNHLY, FYNNEI. For the CDR3, the DNA is TGTGCCAGCAGCGCCGACGGCGGGAGTTCTTGGTACTTC. Amino acids: CASSADGGSSWYF.

V usage is TRBV11-2 and J usage is TRBJ2-7; 9 bases match TRBD1. Germline lookup yields CDR1 SGHAT and CDR2 FQNNGV. The length of the CDR3 is 16 residues. With V trimmed by 0 bases and J by 7 bases, 10 bases remained unmatched. The CDR3 DNA is TGTGCCAGCAGCTTAGAGGGCGGGACAGGGTCTTGGGAGCAGTACTTC. Amino acids: CASSLEGGTGSWEQYF. Combining the CDR3 with reference TRBV11-2 and TRBJ2-7 gives the whole variable domain EAGVAQSPRYKIIEKRQSVAFWCNPISGHATLYWYQQILGQGPKLLIQFQNNGVVDDSQLPKDRFSAERLKGVDSTLKIQPAKLEDSAVYLCASSLEGGTGSWEQYFGPGTRLTVT.

V is TRBV6-4 and J is TRBJ2-5, with 11 bases identical to TRBD1. Germline loops: CDR1 MRHNA, CDR2 SNTAGT. This CDR3 comprises 15 residues. V shed 6 bases, J shed 1 base, and the junction held 4 bases outside the gene matches. This chain's CDR3 is CASRVGTGGQETQYF. Written as DNA, the CDR3 is TGTGCCAGCAGAGTGGGGACAGGGGGCCAAGAGACCCAGTACTTC.

The chain joins TRBV6-1 to TRBJ2-7; D tentatively reads TRBD1 or TRBD2 (7 bases each). This CDR3 spans 17 amino acids. Trimming cost V 2 bases and J 2 bases, with 19 bases left between them. In germline, CDR1 is MNHNS, CDR2 SASEGT. The CDR3 DNA sequence: TGTGCCAGCAGTGAAAGGGGGGGACAGATGGGGACCTACGAGCAGTACTTC. Translation: CASSERGGQMGTYEQYF.

This clone came up once. This chain links TRBV10-3 with TRBJ2-1, with 9 bases that match TRBD2. V lost 2 bases to trimming and J lost 8 bases; unmatched junction nucleotides: 16. CDR1 and CDR2 (germline): ENHRY, SYGVKD. This CDR3 has 18 amino acids. The CDR3 DNA sequence: TGTGCCATCAGTGAGGGGGCAGCTAGCGGGGAATTTAATCATGAGCAGTTCTTC. Protein sequence: CAISEGAASGEFNHEQFF.

CDR3 DNA: TGTGCCTGGGGTGAAAGGGAGACCCAGTACTTC. Translation gives CAWGERETQYF. J is TRBJ2-5 and V is TRBV30; D not resolved. CDR1 GTSNPN and CDR2 SVGIG come from the germline V gene (reference sequence). Trimming took 5 bases from V and 5 from J, leaving 9 bases between them. The CDR3 length is 11 residues.

The V call is TRBV14, the J call TRBJ2-3; 9 nucleotides agree with TRBD2. The CDR3 sequence is 14 residues long. The J segment lost 0 bases and the V segment lost 6 bases, leaving 1 base of the junction unmatched. Looked up from germline, CDR1 is SGHDN and CDR2 is FVKESK. CDR3 bases: TGTGCCAGCAGACTAGCGGGTAGCACAGATACGCAGTATTTT. Translated: CASRLAGSTDTQYF.

The chain uses TRBV19 and TRBJ1-5; the D gene is possibly TRBD1 (5 bases). V was clipped by 2 bases and J by 4 bases, with 18 bases between them. The CDR3 totals 17 residues. Germline lookup yields CDR1 LNHDA and CDR2 SQIVND (reference sequence). CDR3 DNA: TGTGCCAGTAGTATACGGTGGAGCGAGACAGATAATCAGCCCCAGCATTTT. Amino acid sequence: CASSIRWSETDNQPQHF.

This rearrangement joins TRBV6-1 to TRBJ2-5; D possibly corresponds to TRBD1 (6 bases). Per germline, CDR1 MNHNS and CDR2 SASEGT. V was trimmed by 2 bases and J by 5 bases, leaving 21 bases between them. This CDR3 has 17 amino acids. In DNA form, the CDR3 reads TGTGCCAGCAGTGAAAGAGGTCGGTCACAGGGTGGTGAGACCCAGTACTTC. Amino acid sequence: CASSERGRSQGGETQYF.

The V gene is TRBV25-1, the J gene TRBJ2-1; TRBD2 aligns across 13 bases. This CDR3 has 15 amino acids. Trimming removed 5 bases from V and 6 bases from J; junction bases left unmatched: 4. Germline loops: CDR1 MGHDK, CDR2 SYGVNS. The DNA for the CDR3 is TGTGCCAGCAGTATACTAGCGGGAGGGCGCAATGAGCAGTTCTTC. Protein product: CASSILAGGRNEQFF.

Of note for this clone: The sample holds other DNA sequences that translate to the same CDR3. This CDR3 is CASSLDRGSYEQYF. CDR3 nucleotide sequence: TGTGCCAGCAGTTTGGACAGGGGCTCCTACGAGCAGTACTTC. J is TRBJ2-7 and V is TRBV28; 9 nucleotides agree with TRBD1. CDR1 and CDR2 from the germline V gene are MDHEN and SYDVKM. The V and J ends lost 3 bases and 0 bases, in that order; junction bases with no gene match: 0. This CDR3 has 14 residues.

A word on this clone: Other nucleotide sequences from this sample produce the same CDR3. The chain joins TRBV5-1 to TRBJ2-7; D is undetermined. Trimming stripped 5 bases from V and 2 bases from J, with 14 bases between. The germline V gene has CDR1 SGHRS and CDR2 YFSETQ. The CDR3 is 14 amino acids. The CDR3 loop is CASSLDGQPYEQYF. The CDR3 bases are TGCGCCAGCAGTCTCGACGGCCAGCCCTACGAGCAGTACTTC.